The 9 T cell receptor beta chains below come from one sample, sequenced in a study of cytomegalovirus exposure and HLA in healthy donors. With 60 Vbeta and 13 Jbeta primers, the PCR was carried out. Sequencing used immunoSEQ multiplex PCR; TCRdb keeps in-frame clones, though not all of them. The sample includes about 150,000 clones, approximately 80% of them seen just once. The sample consisted of PBMCs. These receptors were collected from a woman aged 35 to 49 in good health and CMV-seronegative.

The rearrangement joins TRBV6-1 to TRBJ2-7; 9 nucleotides agree with TRBD1. V was pared by 3 bases and J by 5 bases, with 8 bases of the junction left unmatched. The V gene's germline CDR1 is MNHNS and CDR2 SASEGT. The CDR3 is 15 residues long. CDR3 loop: CASSEHRGQGNEQYF. The CDR3 nucleotides are TGTGCCAGCAGTGAGCACAGGGGACAGGGCAACGAGCAGTACTTC.

This clone was counted only a few times. The chain is built from TRBV5-5 and TRBJ2-1; TRBD2 matches 7 bases. The CDR3 runs to 14 residues. Germline V gene lookup returns CDR1 SGHKS and CDR2 YYEKEE (reference sequence). V lost 2 bases to trimming and J lost 9 bases; unmatched junction nucleotides: 8. CDR3 sequence: CASSFGLAAGEQFF. CDR3 sequence (DNA): TGTGCCAGCAGCTTCGGGCTAGCGGCTGGTGAGCAGTTCTTC. Full variable domain (missing parts from reference TRBV5-5 and TRBJ2-1): DAGVTQSPTHLIKTRGQQVTLRCSPISGHKSVSWYQQVLGQGPQFIFQYYEKEERGRGNFPDRFSARQFPNYSSELNVNALLLGDSALYLCASSFGLAAGEQFFGPGTRLTVL.

This clone was counted a few times. This sequence joins TRBV7-9 and TRBJ1-1; D gene ambiguous. There are 13 residues in the CDR3. Germline lookup yields CDR1 SEHNR and CDR2 FQNEAQ (reference sequence). V was trimmed by 3 bases and J by 5 bases, leaving 10 bases between them. The CDR3 reads CASSLTEGTEAFF. As DNA, the CDR3 is TGTGCCAGCAGCTTGACCGAGGGAACTGAAGCTTTCTTT.

This rearrangement joins TRBV6-4 to TRBJ2-1, with 7 bases that match TRBD2. This CDR3 is built from 15 residues. Germline V lookup: CDR1 MRHNA, CDR2 SNTAGT. The junction had 9 bases not matched to a gene; V was cut back by 5 bases and J by 5 bases. CDR3 in amino acids: CASSFGSGGNNEQFF. The CDR3 DNA reads TGTGCCAGCAGTTTCGGTTCCGGGGGGAACAATGAGCAGTTCTTC.

The gene calls are TRBV2 and TRBJ1-4, with 9 positions matching TRBD1. V was pared by 7 bases and J by 4 bases, with 4 bases of the junction left unmatched. Germline V CDR1 and CDR2: SNHLY, FYNNEI. This CDR3 spans 14 amino acids. CDR3 bases: TGTGCCAGCAATCGACAGGGGGATAATGAAAAACTGTTTTTT. Translation gives CASNRQGDNEKLFF.

The V and J genes are TRBV7-9 and TRBJ1-1, with TRBD1 identical over 8 bases. Unmatched junction bases numbered 5, after V lost 4 bases and J lost 1 base. CDR3 length: 15 residues. Germline CDR1 and CDR2: SEHNR and FQNEAQ (reference sequence). CDR3 loop: CASSSSRGRNTEAFF. The DNA of the CDR3 is TGTGCCAGCAGCTCAAGCAGGGGGCGGAACACTGAAGCTTTCTTT.

This chain joins TRBV5-1 and TRBJ1-4, with TRBD1 as a possible D gene (6 bases). Between the trimmed V and J ends, which lost 2 bases and 0 bases, there was a span of 8 bases. The V gene's germline CDR1 is SGHRS and CDR2 YFSETQ. CDR3 size: 15 residues. DNA for the CDR3: TGCGCCAGCAGCTTACAGGGACCAACTAATGAAAAACTGTTTTTT. This codes for CASSLQGPTNEKLFF.

The chain combines TRBV27 with TRBJ2-2, with TRBD2 identical over 16 bases. Germline V gene data show CDR1 as MNHEY and CDR2 as SMNVEV (reference sequence). The CDR3 runs to 21 residues. Trimming removed 2 bases from V and 0 bases from J; junction bases left unmatched: 9. The CDR3 protein is CASSLRLSGLAGGPNTGELFF. DNA of the CDR3: TGTGCCAGCAGTTTACGACTATCGGGACTAGCGGGGGGGCCGAACACCGGGGAGCTGTTTTTT.

The chain carries TRBV7-2 and TRBJ2-2, with 10 bases aligning to TRBD2. This CDR3 is built from 18 residues. The V segment lost 2 bases and the J segment 5 bases; nucleotides outside the gene matches: 11. CDR1 and CDR2 (germline): SGHTA, FQGNSA. Here the CDR3 DNA reads TGTGCCAGCAGCTTACCGGGACTAGCGCTTGAGGGGACCGGGGAGCTGTTTTTT. Translating gives CASSLPGLALEGTGELFF. Combining the CDR3 with reference TRBV7-2 and TRBJ2-2 gives the whole variable domain GAGVSQSPSNKVTEKGKDVELRCDPISGHTALYWYRQSLGQGLEFLIYFQGNSAPDKSGLPSDRFSAERTGGSVSTLTIQRTQQEDSAVYLCASSLPGLALEGTGELFFGEGSRLTVL.